Following are 27 T cell receptor beta chains from one sample sequenced in a study of sequential checkpoint blockade in melanoma. Some clones are missing from TCRdb's copy, which holds only in-frame ones; the method was immunoSEQ multiplex PCR. The sample has several hundred clones, less than 25% seen once; the top ten hold 15% to 20%. Treatment in this sample: randomized to nivolumab then ipilimumab (arm A) or the reverse (arm B). The sample was tumor tissue (inferred from file names), taken from a patient given nivolumab and ipilimumab in sequence. The source is a human donor with melanoma.

In its sample, this clone is medium-sized. The rearrangement joins TRBV11-3 to TRBJ1-1; 8 bases fit TRBD1. J gave up 4 bases and V 5 bases, and 12 bases lay outside the gene matches. In germline, CDR1 is SGHNT, CDR2 YENEEA. CDR3 size: 16 residues. CDR3 loop: CASSGQTGVGSTEAFF. DNA of the CDR3: TGTGCCAGCAGCGGACAGACAGGGGTAGGGTCCACTGAAGCTTTCTTT. The full variable domain, with the rest looked up from reference TRBV11-3 and TRBJ1-1, is EAGVVQSPRYKIIEKKQPVAFWCNPISGHNTLYWYLQNLGQGPELLIRYENEEAVDDSQLPKDRFSAERLKGVDSTLKIQPAELGDSAVYLCASSGQTGVGSTEAFFGQGTRLTVV.

V gene TRBV28 combines with J gene TRBJ2-7; 12 bases are a match to TRBD1. The CDR3 consists of 14 residues. Germline CDR1 MDHEN, CDR2 SYDVKM. V shed 10 bases, J shed 4 bases, and the junction held 8 bases outside the gene matches. The CDR3 region is CATGWDRGRYEQYF. Here the CDR3 DNA reads TGTGCCACCGGCTGGGACAGGGGGCGGTACGAGCAGTACTTC.

The chain is built from TRBV19 and TRBJ1-6; 8 bases map to TRBD1. The ends lost 8 bases at V and 8 bases at J; junction bases unmatched: 2. CDR1 LNHDA and CDR2 SQIVND come from the germline V gene (reference sequence). This CDR3 spans 12 amino acids. The CDR3 here is CASGGQDSPLHF. The CDR3 region has the DNA TGTGCCAGTGGGGGACAGGATTCACCCCTCCACTTT.

This clone is medium-sized. This chain connects TRBV11-3 to TRBJ1-2, with TRBD1 identical over 9 bases. The CDR3 is made up of 15 amino acids. Trimming took 5 bases from V and 3 from J; bases not matched to a gene: 7. Germline CDR1 SGHNT, CDR2 YENEEA. The CDR3 loop is CASSPRQGEDYGYTF. The CDR3 region has the DNA TGTGCCAGCAGCCCCCGACAGGGGGAGGACTATGGCTACACCTTC.

CDR3 sequence reads: CASSQGLLADNEQFF. The CDR3, as DNA: TGCGCCAGCAGCCAAGGATTGCTAGCCGACAATGAGCAGTTCTTC. The V and J genes are TRBV4-1 and TRBJ2-1, with a possible D match to TRBD2 (5 bases). Trimming stripped 1 base from V and 5 bases from J, with 12 bases between. Germline loops: CDR1 MGHRA, CDR2 YSYEKL. The CDR3 runs 15 residues.

This clone counts as medium-sized (0.01 to 0.1%). The V and J genes are TRBV12-2 and TRBJ1-1. TRBV12-2 is recorded as a pseudogene. The CDR3 loop spans 15 amino acids. CDR3 region: CAQSYPGRPNTEAFF. In nucleotides, the CDR3 is TGTGCCCAGAGTTACCCCGGGAGACCTAACACTGAAGCTTTCTTT.

By share, this clone ranks as large. This sequence joins TRBV5-1 and TRBJ1-4; TRBD1 aligns across 10 bases. Germline V CDR1 and CDR2: SGHRS, YFSETQ. Trimming cost V 4 bases and J 11 bases; bases outside gene matches: 8. The CDR3 runs to 14 residues. The CDR3 sequence: CASSLGTGAGKLFF. In DNA form, the CDR3 reads TGCGCCAGCAGCCTCGGGACAGGGGCGGGGAAACTGTTTTTT.

V usage is TRBV29-1 and J usage is TRBJ1-1; TRBD1 matches 12 bases. Germline V CDR1 and CDR2: SQVTM, ANQGSEA. This CDR3 is 13 amino acids long. The trim removed 6 bases at V and 7 bases at J, leaving 6 bases unmatched. CDR3: CSVLGQGAVEAFF. The CDR3 nucleotides are TGCAGCGTCCTGGGACAGGGGGCCGTTGAAGCTTTCTTT.

This rearrangement joins TRBV30 to TRBJ1-2, with a tentative D call TRBD1 (6 bases). The CDR3 sequence is 13 residues long. Trimming took off 3 bases at V and 4 bases at J, with 12 bases between the two ends. Germline V lookup: CDR1 GTSNPN, CDR2 SVGIG (reference sequence). In DNA, the CDR3 is TGTGCCTGGAGCCCGGACAGTTCCTATGGCTACACCTTC. Translating it yields CAWSPDSSYGYTF.

V is TRBV12-5 and J is TRBJ1-2; D uncertain. The V and J ends lost 7 bases and 4 bases respectively, with 19 bases between them. Germline V gives CDR1 LGHNT, CDR2 FRNRAP. This CDR3 has 15 residues. The DNA of the CDR3 is TGTGCTAGTGCCAGAGAGGCGGGTGGACTCTATGGCTACACCTTC. Translated: CASAREAGGLYGYTF.

The chain has TRBV6-8 and TRBJ1-2; TRBD1 agrees at 8 bases. There are 14 residues in the CDR3. Germline CDR1 reads MNHGY; CDR2 reads SAAAGT. Losses at the gene ends were 5 bases for V and 5 bases for J; bases not matched to a gene: 7. The CDR3: CASSEGTGLYGYTF. In DNA form, the CDR3 reads TGTGCCAGCAGTGAGGGGACAGGACTATATGGCTACACCTTC.

V and J are TRBV14 and TRBJ1-1, with D unresolved. The CDR3 is made up of 12 amino acids. From germline, CDR1 is SGHDN and CDR2 FVKESK. V dropped 7 bases and J dropped 9 bases, with 15 bases sitting between them. The CDR3 sequence is CASTDLTTQAFF. The CDR3 nucleotides read TGTGCCAGCACAGACCTGACGACACAAGCTTTCTTT.

The chain joins TRBV6-8 to TRBJ2-3, with TRBD1 as a possible D gene (6 bases). The V end lost 2 bases, the J end lost 5 bases, and 11 bases lay between the germline ends. The V gene's germline CDR1 is MNHGY and CDR2 SAAAGT. The CDR3 sequence is 14 residues long. The CDR3 nucleotides are TGTGCCAGCAGTTACGGTGGGACAAGAGATACGCAGTATTTT. Translating gives CASSYGGTRDTQYF.

This chain uses TRBV29-1 with TRBJ1-1; D is uncertain. Per germline, CDR1 SQVTM and CDR2 ANQGSEA. The CDR3 extends over 14 amino acids. V was shortened by 4 bases and J by 1 base, with 13 bases between the two germline ends. Written as DNA, the CDR3 is TGCAGCGTTGGGAGAGGACTACAGAACACTGAAGCTTTCTTT. Translated, it gives CSVGRGLQNTEAFF.

This clone is categorized as medium-sized. The genes are TRBV11-3 and TRBJ2-2; D unclear. The CDR3 spans 15 residues. The V end lost 5 bases, the J end lost 0 bases, and 10 bases lay between the germline ends. Germline CDR1 reads SGHNT; CDR2 reads YENEEA. The DNA for the CDR3 is TGTGCCAGCAGCCGAGGAGATTCGAACACCGGGGAGCTGTTTTTT. Its protein product is CASSRGDSNTGELFF.

This clone was detected only a few times. This chain joins TRBV6-8 and TRBJ1-2; D gene ambiguous. Trimming took off 8 bases at V and 4 bases at J, with 14 bases between the two ends. There are 13 residues in the CDR3. The germline V gene has CDR1 MNHGY and CDR2 SAAAGT. The CDR3 spells CASLHRTRYGYTF. The CDR3 region has the DNA TGTGCCAGCCTTCACCGGACCCGCTATGGCTACACCTTC.

This clone is labeled as large. This CDR3 is CASSLTVSGNTIYF. In nucleotides, the CDR3 is TGTGCCAGCAGCTTGACAGTCTCTGGAAACACCATATATTTT. The V gene is TRBV11-3, the J gene TRBJ1-3; maybe TRBD1 (5 bases). V was shortened by 3 bases and J by 0 bases, with 6 bases between the two germline ends. From germline, CDR1 is SGHNT and CDR2 YENEEA. The CDR3 has 14 amino acids.

This rearrangement joins TRBV15 to TRBJ1-2, with TRBD1 matching 8 bases. V shed 1 base, J shed 2 bases, and the junction held 0 bases outside the gene matches. The CDR3 is made up of 14 amino acids. Germline-derived CDR1 and CDR2 are LNHNV and YYDKDF (reference sequence). This CDR3 is CATSRGQGNYGYTF. Here the CDR3 DNA reads TGTGCCACCAGCAGAGGACAGGGGAACTATGGCTACACCTTC. Combining the CDR3 with reference TRBV15 and TRBJ1-2 gives the whole variable domain DAMVIQNPRYQVTQFGKPVTLSCSQTLNHNVMYWYQQKSSQAPKLLFHYYDKDFNNEADTPDNFQSRRPNTSFCFLDIRSPGLGDTAMYLCATSRGQGNYGYTFGSGTRLTVV.

As DNA, the CDR3 is TGTGCCAGTAGTTTCCGTAATAGCAATCAGCCCCAGCATTTT. This gives the protein CASSFRNSNQPQHF. This chain links TRBV19 with TRBJ1-5, with no clear D. The CDR3 runs to 14 residues. The V gene's germline CDR1 is LNHDA and CDR2 SQIVND (reference sequence). V was trimmed by 5 bases and J by 0 bases, leaving 8 bases between them.

The genes are TRBV19 and TRBJ1-5; no firm D call. Trimming removed 5 bases at V and 0 bases at J, with 17 bases between. The germline CDR1 and CDR2 sequences are LNHDA and SQIVND (reference sequence). The CDR3 spans 17 residues. CDR3 nucleotides: TGTGCCAGTAGTCCGGAGAGAATCATAATTAGCAATCAGCCCCAGCATTTT. It is translated as CASSPERIIISNQPQHF.

Sample share makes this clone medium-sized (0.01 to 0.1%). The V gene is TRBV9, the J gene TRBJ1-1, with D uncertain. V lost 0 bases and J lost 1, with 7 bases in between. The CDR3 runs to 14 residues. Germline CDR1 and CDR2: SGDLS and YYNGEE. CDR3 DNA sequence: TGTGCCAGCAGCGTAGCTCCAGGGAACACTGAAGCTTTCTTT. This codes for CASSVAPGNTEAFF.

By proportion, this clone is medium-sized. The V gene is TRBV11-3, the J gene TRBJ2-1, with TRBD2 identical over 9 bases. The trim removed 0 bases at V and 11 bases at J, leaving 5 bases unmatched. Germline loops: CDR1 SGHNT, CDR2 YENEEA. The CDR3 runs to 14 residues. Written as DNA, the CDR3 is TGTGCCAGCAGCTTAGAGGGACTAGCTGGGAAGCAGTTCTTC. Residues: CASSLEGLAGKQFF.

This clone is deemed large. The V call is TRBV6-8, the J call TRBJ1-2, with 10 nucleotides matching TRBD1. CDR3 length: 16 amino acids. Trimming at V came to 6 bases and at J to 6 bases, leaving 13 bases not matched to a gene. Germline V lookup: CDR1 MNHGY, CDR2 SAAAGT. The CDR3, as DNA: TGTGCCAGCAGAGACCGACAGGGGGCAAGATGGGATGGCTACACCTTC. It specifies CASRDRQGARWDGYTF.

This clone ranks as large. This sequence joins TRBV6-8 and TRBJ1-1; 7 bases fit TRBD1. Germline values: CDR1 MNHGY, CDR2 SAAAGT. CDR3 length equals 13 residues. V lost 7 bases to trimming and J lost 4 bases; unmatched junction nucleotides: 6. The CDR3 protein is CASNVQGSTEAFF. The CDR3 DNA reads as TGTGCCAGCAACGTACAGGGGAGCACTGAAGCTTTCTTT.

The chain combines TRBV10-2 with TRBJ2-2; a weak D match, TRBD1 (6 bases). This CDR3 contains 14 residues. In germline, CDR1 is WSHSY, CDR2 SAAADI. V lost 7 bases and J 7 bases, leaving 16 bases between the germline ends. CDR3 in amino acids: CASTSGTRGGELFF. The CDR3 nucleotides read TGCGCCAGCACAAGTGGGACAAGAGGCGGGGAGCTGTTTTTT.

There are a few counts of this clone. CDR3 in DNA: TGTGCCAGTAGTTCGCGCAGGGAGGAAACTGAAGCTTTCTTT. Protein product: CASSSRREETEAFF. The J gene is TRBJ1-1, the V gene TRBV19, with D maybe TRBD1 (5 bases). The CDR3 sequence is 14 residues long. The V gene's germline CDR1 is LNHDA and CDR2 SQIVND (reference sequence). Trimming cost V 5 bases and J 5 bases, with 15 bases left between them.

This clone was found a few times. The V call is TRBV11-3, the J call TRBJ1-5; D may be TRBD1 (5 bases). Deletions cut 3 bases from V and 8 bases from J, with 20 bases between. Germline V gene data show CDR1 as SGHNT and CDR2 as YENEEA. The CDR3 is made up of 16 amino acids. CDR3 nucleotide sequence: TGTGCCAGCAGCTTGGGACTTTCCCCGAGATTGGAGCCCCAGCATTTT. This gives the protein CASSLGLSPRLEPQHF.